A single sample is the source of the 13 T cell receptor beta chains below, sequenced in a study of T cell responses to AZD1222 COVID-19 vaccine (dated by TCRdb to about 2021). The time point label on this specimen signifies: baseline before first vaccination. Library prep was done by the immunoSEQ multiplex PCR assay. Drawn from immuneACCESS, this table holds only the in-frame rearrangements with V and J called that TCRdb kept. Clones are partly lost; checked studies trace under half to an unresolved V gene and leave the rest unexplained. The table for this sample lists roughly 150,000 clones; roughly 89% of them were counted only once. In total, the top ten clones hold 5% of the sample. The source material was peripheral blood, sampled on day 0 of AZD1222 vaccination. These TCRs come from an adult in good health.

The chain combines TRBV7-8 with TRBJ1-5, with TRBD1 identical over 7 bases. The CDR3 has 14 residues. V lost 5 bases, J lost 1 base, and 2 bases stayed unmatched. Germline CDR1 and CDR2: SGHVS and FQNEAQ. CDR3 region: CASSKDRSNQPQHF. CDR3 nucleotides: TGTGCCAGCAGCAAGGACAGGAGCAATCAGCCCCAGCATTTT.

The chain joins TRBV12-3 or TRBV12-4 to TRBJ1-1; D not certain. Trimming cost V 2 bases and J 7 bases, with 11 bases left between them. The CDR3 sequence is 13 residues long. CDR3 region: CASSLFGVNEAFF. The CDR3 nucleotides are TGTGCCAGCAGTTTATTCGGGGTTAATGAAGCTTTCTTT.

With regard to this clone: Other DNA sequences in this sample translate to the same CDR3. This chain uses TRBV19 with TRBJ2-1; TRBD1 might be the D (5 bases). V lost 1 base, J lost 0 bases, and 7 bases lay in between. The germline V gene has CDR1 LNHDA and CDR2 SQIVND (reference sequence). The CDR3 consists of 15 residues. This CDR3 is CASSIVTGSYNEQFF. The DNA of the CDR3 is TGTGCCAGTAGTATAGTCACAGGCTCCTACAATGAGCAGTTCTTC.

The chain employs TRBV5-8 and TRBJ2-7; D unresolved. Trimming left V 3 bases short and J 6 bases short, with 13 bases between. In germline, CDR1 is SGHTS, CDR2 YDEGEE. CDR3 length: 13 residues. CDR3 sequence: CASSSGVLREQYF. The CDR3 DNA reads TGTGCCAGCAGCTCCGGAGTGTTACGCGAGCAGTACTTC.

Only one count was recorded for this clone. This rearrangement joins TRBV7-9 to TRBJ2-7; TRBD1 is a possible D gene (7 bases). The CDR3 is made up of 15 amino acids. V lost 1 base to trimming and J lost 3 bases, with 13 bases between them. Germline loops: CDR1 SEHNR, CDR2 FQNEAQ (reference sequence). The CDR3 here is CASSLVGRGVYEQYF. CDR3 in DNA: TGTGCCAGCAGCTTAGTCGGCAGGGGGGTCTACGAGCAGTACTTC.

V and J are TRBV10-3 and TRBJ1-5, with D unresolved. Germline V CDR1 and CDR2: ENHRY, SYGVKD. The CDR3 totals 15 residues. V lost 0 bases and J 5 bases, leaving 11 bases between the germline ends. CDR3: CAISESGPLDQPQHF. CDR3 DNA: TGTGCCATCAGTGAGTCCGGGCCTTTAGATCAGCCCCAGCATTTT.

This clone was seen once. J is TRBJ2-1 and V is TRBV28, with 12 nucleotides matching TRBD2. The CDR3 is 15 amino acids. V was pared by 5 bases and J by 6 bases, with 5 bases of the junction left unmatched. Germline V CDR1 and CDR2: MDHEN, SYDVKM. The CDR3 loop is CASSELAGGLNEQFF. The CDR3 nucleotides read TGTGCCAGCAGTGAACTAGCGGGAGGCCTCAATGAGCAGTTCTTC.

This clone was seen just once. This chain joins TRBV18 and TRBJ2-1, with D tentatively TRBD2 (5 bases). The CDR3 length is 14 residues. From germline, CDR1 is KGHSH and CDR2 LQKENI. The V and J ends lost 3 bases and 0 bases respectively, with 6 bases between them. CDR3 loop: CASSPEVSYNEQFF. The CDR3 DNA sequence: TGTGCCAGCTCACCGGAGGTCTCCTACAATGAGCAGTTCTTC.

V gene TRBV6-2 or TRBV6-3 combines with J gene TRBJ2-1, with a tentative D call TRBD2 (6 bases). Per the germline V gene, CDR1 is MNHEY and CDR2 is SVGEGT. The germline V and J ends were trimmed by 1 base and 4 bases, with 11 bases remaining between them. The CDR3 sequence is 15 residues long. CDR3 sequence: CASSYLVAVYNEQFF. CDR3 DNA: TGTGCCAGCAGTTACTTGGTAGCGGTTTACAATGAGCAGTTCTTC.

The chain couples TRBV7-2 to TRBJ2-1, with 13 bases fitting TRBD2. CDR1 is SGHTA and CDR2 is FQGNSA in the germline V gene. This CDR3 contains 17 residues. Losses at the gene ends were 1 base for V and 12 bases for J; bases not matched to a gene: 12. The CDR3 DNA reads as TGTGCCAGCAGCTTAGATCCCCAACTAGCGGGAGGGTTAGGGCAGTTCTTC. Its protein is CASSLDPQLAGGLGQFF.

This rearrangement joins TRBV6-5 to TRBJ1-6; D perhaps matches TRBD1 (6 bases). The ends were cut back, 6 bases at V and 9 bases at J, with 18 bases in the middle. CDR3 length: 15 residues. CDR1 MNHEY and CDR2 SVGAGI come from the germline V gene. The CDR3 nucleotides are TGTGCCAGCAGCCTTTCACAGGGTGCAAGTTCACCCCTCCACTTT. Protein product: CASSLSQGASSPLHF.

The chain recombines TRBV4-3 with TRBJ2-2; 10 bases map to TRBD2. The CDR3 consists of 18 residues. The ends lost 4 bases at V and 5 bases at J; junction bases unmatched: 13. CDR1 and CDR2 (germline): LGHNA, YSLEER. The CDR3 here is CASSRKMGLAGETGELFF. The DNA for the CDR3 is TGCGCCAGCAGCCGGAAGATGGGGCTAGCGGGAGAGACCGGGGAGCTGTTTTTT.

As concerns this clone: This sample also contains other DNA sequences that code for the same CDR3. This chain joins TRBV19 and TRBJ2-2; D unclear. V lost 5 bases to trimming and J lost 3 bases, with 1 base between them. Germline V gene data show CDR1 as LNHDA and CDR2 as SQIVND (reference sequence). The CDR3 extends over 11 amino acids. CDR3 in amino acids: CASSYTGELFF. CDR3 nucleotides: TGTGCCAGTAGTTACACCGGGGAGCTGTTTTTT. Full variable domain (rest looked up from reference TRBV19 and TRBJ2-2): DGGITQSPKYLFRKEGQNVTLSCEQNLNHDAMYWYRQDPGQGLRLIYYSQIVNDFQKGDIAEGYSVSREKKESFPLTVTSAQKNPTAFYLCASSYTGELFFGEGSRLTVL.